This T cell receptor beta chain appears in the sequencing data of a study of breast tumors, draining lymph nodes, adjacent tissues. General study findings and limits: Tumor and nontumor repertoires were significantly more similar in luminal-like than in basal-like breast cancer.

This clonotype was detected ten times or more. Its antigen is undetermined. Germline CDR1 DFQATT, CDR2 SNEGSKA (reference sequence). This CDR3 spans 17 amino acids. V lost 2 bases to trimming and J lost 4 bases; unmatched junction nucleotides: 11. Samples came from axillary lymph nodes draining the breast cancer. Using its own MiXCR run on the multiplex PCR reads, TCRdb lists one record per CDR3 protein. The table lists roughly 120,000 distinct CDR3 sequences, less than 20% of them singletons. The material sequenced was axillary lymph node tissue. This chain uses TRBV20-1 with TRBJ2-1; TRBD2 agrees at 10 bases. This clonotype was obtained from a female donor with breast cancer. Some clones in this sample may be carry-over from other donors' samples. The CDR3 loop is CSARTQVAGGFYNEQFF. CDR3 nucleotides: TGCAGTGCTAGAACCCAGGTAGCGGGAGGTTTTTACAATGAGCAGTTCTTC.